This passage covers 27 T cell receptor beta chains from one sample sequenced in a study of beta chain features in type 1 diabetes. The investigators reverse transcribed all of the isolated RNA, so they sequenced expressed TCRB transcripts. Produced via immunoSEQ multiplex PCR; TCRdb's table is partial and in-frame only. The repertoire holds just over 450,000 clones, with roughly 30% as singletons. Material: naive CD4+ T cells from blood. The source is a man younger than 35 in good health.

The chain has TRBV30 and TRBJ2-7; D uncertain. V was pared by 0 bases and J by 4 bases, with 10 bases between. CDR3 length equals 13 residues. Looked up from germline, CDR1 is GTSNPN and CDR2 is SVGIG (reference sequence). This chain's CDR3 is CAWSVGIIYEQYF. The DNA for the CDR3 is TGTGCCTGGAGTGTAGGAATTATATACGAGCAGTACTTC.

In its sample, this clone was seen a few times. The CDR3: CASREQGGTEAFF. In DNA form, the CDR3 reads TGTGCCAGCAGAGAACAGGGAGGCACTGAAGCTTTCTTT. The V and J genes are TRBV25-1 and TRBJ1-1; tentatively, D is TRBD1 (6 bases). V lost 6 bases and J lost 4, with 12 bases in between. The length of the CDR3 is 13 residues. Per the germline V gene, CDR1 is MGHDK and CDR2 is SYGVNS.

The gene calls are TRBV18 and TRBJ2-6, with a tentative D call TRBD2 (5 bases). The V end lost 5 bases, the J end lost 1 base, and 6 bases lay between the germline ends. The CDR3 length is 14 residues. Germline V gene data show CDR1 as KGHSH and CDR2 as LQKENI. CDR3 loop: CASSGGSGANVLTF. The DNA for the CDR3 is TGTGCCAGCTCAGGCGGGTCTGGGGCCAACGTCCTGACTTTC.

This clone was counted ten times or more. The V call is TRBV30, the J call TRBJ1-1, with 8 positions matching TRBD1. The CDR3 runs to 15 residues. The germline CDR1 and CDR2 sequences are GTSNPN and SVGIG (reference sequence). V was clipped by 0 bases and J by 1 base; unmatched bases: 4. CDR3 protein: CAWSVPRGQNTEAFF. CDR3 sequence (DNA): TGTGCCTGGAGTGTTCCCAGGGGGCAGAACACTGAAGCTTTCTTT.

The chain employs TRBV4-3 and TRBJ2-1, with no clear D. Trimming shortened V by 0 bases and J by 10 bases, and 7 bases separated the two germline ends. Germline CDR1 LGHNA, CDR2 YSLEER. CDR3 size: 12 residues. CDR3 protein: CASSQDHYEQFF. The CDR3 DNA is TGCGCCAGCAGCCAAGATCATTACGAGCAGTTCTTC.

This chain uses TRBV4-3 with TRBJ2-1; weak D call: TRBD2 (6 bases). The ends were cut back, 4 bases at V and 4 bases at J, with 14 bases in the middle. The CDR3 contains 15 residues. Germline loops: CDR1 LGHNA, CDR2 YSLEER. The CDR3 is CASSLSRLGYNEQFF. DNA of the CDR3: TGCGCCAGCAGCCTATCTAGACTAGGGTACAATGAGCAGTTCTTC.

This CDR3 is CARMGSMTYEQYF. CDR3 bases: TGTGCCAGAATGGGTTCCATGACCTACGAGCAGTACTTC. This sequence joins TRBV14 and TRBJ2-7; D gene ambiguous. The V and J ends lost 9 bases and 2 bases respectively, with 14 bases between them. The CDR3 is 13 amino acids. CDR1 is SGHDN and CDR2 is FVKESK in the germline V gene.

V and J are TRBV28 and TRBJ2-1, with D maybe TRBD1 (5 bases). The CDR3 loop spans 20 amino acids. Germline V gene lookup returns CDR1 MDHEN and CDR2 SYDVKM. The V and J ends lost 5 bases and 7 bases respectively, with 33 bases between them. For the CDR3, the DNA is TGTGCCAGCAGTCCCTGGTCGGGCCGCAGCAGCGCAACAGGATGGAATGAGCAGTTCTTC. Its translation is CASSPWSGRSSATGWNEQFF.

This clone was counted between two and nine times. The chain combines TRBV15 with TRBJ1-1, with a weak D call TRBD1 (6 bases). V lost 0 bases and J lost 10, with 12 bases in between. The CDR3 covers 13 residues. The germline CDR1 and CDR2 sequences are LNHNV and YYDKDF (reference sequence). The CDR3 spells CATSREGASLAFF. The CDR3 DNA reads as TGTGCCACCAGCAGAGAGGGGGCATCGTTAGCTTTCTTT.

The chain has TRBV10-3 and TRBJ1-1, with D maybe TRBD1 (5 bases). Trimming shortened V by 6 bases and J by 4 bases, and 12 bases separated the two germline ends. The CDR3 length is 13 residues. Per germline, CDR1 ENHRY and CDR2 SYGVKD. CDR3 protein: CAISSGGGTEAFF. The CDR3, as DNA: TGTGCCATCAGCTCCGGGGGTGGCACTGAAGCTTTCTTT.

J is TRBJ2-2 and V is TRBV30; TRBD1 agrees at 8 bases. Germline CDR1 reads GTSNPN; CDR2 reads SVGIG (reference sequence). This CDR3 spans 13 amino acids. With 6 bases clipped from V and 5 bases from J, the junction kept 5 bases outside the gene matches. CDR3 residues: CACPRTGTGELFF. Written as DNA, the CDR3 is TGTGCCTGCCCGAGGACAGGGACCGGGGAGCTGTTTTTT.

The chain employs TRBV9 and TRBJ1-1; TRBD1 agrees at 8 bases. CDR1 is SGDLS, CDR2 YYNGEE, per germline. Trimming at V came to 3 bases and at J to 1 base, leaving 11 bases not matched to a gene. The CDR3 has 17 residues. CDR3 sequence reads: CASSAGRQGNGNTEAFF. CDR3 nucleotide sequence: TGTGCCAGCAGCGCAGGAAGACAGGGGAATGGGAACACTGAAGCTTTCTTT.

This clone turned up a few times. This rearrangement joins TRBV7-3 to TRBJ2-1; 8 bases map to TRBD2. Germline assignment: CDR1 SGHTA and CDR2 FQGTGA. The J segment lost 5 bases and the V segment lost 2 bases, leaving 11 bases of the junction unmatched. The CDR3 is 17 residues long. DNA of the CDR3: TGTGCCAGCAGCTTAGTTTATCAAGGGACTAGGGACAATGAGCAGTTCTTC. It translates to CASSLVYQGTRDNEQFF.

The chain combines TRBV7-6 with TRBJ2-7; no firm D call. The CDR3 consists of 14 residues. Germline V gene lookup returns CDR1 SGHVS and CDR2 FNYEAQ. V was clipped by 1 base and J by 5 bases, with 12 bases between them. Here the CDR3 DNA reads TGTGCCAGCAGCTTAGATCTAGTCCAGGACGAGCAGTACTTC. It codes for CASSLDLVQDEQYF.

The chain recombines TRBV5-1 with TRBJ2-1, with D uncertain. V was clipped by 3 bases and J by 2 bases, with 3 bases between them. There are 12 residues in the CDR3. Germline lookup yields CDR1 SGHRS and CDR2 YFSETQ. The CDR3 DNA reads TGCGCCAGCAGCTATACCTACAATGAGCAGTTCTTC. It is translated as CASSYTYNEQFF.

The chain links TRBV30 to TRBJ1-2, with D tentatively TRBD1 (5 bases). The CDR3 is 11 amino acids. Trimming removed 8 bases at V and 8 bases at J, with 15 bases between. Germline loops: CDR1 GTSNPN, CDR2 SVGIG (reference sequence). CDR3 sequence: CATSRGLGYTF. CDR3 coding DNA: TGTGCCACCAGCCGGGGCTTGGGCTACACCTTC.

The CDR3 loop reads CAIGTVTGELFF. The DNA of the CDR3 is TGTGCCATCGGGACTGTGACCGGGGAGCTGTTTTTT. The rearrangement joins TRBV10-3 to TRBJ2-2; D might be TRBD2 (6 bases). CDR1 and CDR2 (germline): ENHRY, SYGVKD. Trimming removed 8 bases from V and 5 bases from J, with 9 bases in between. CDR3 length equals 12 residues.

The chain uses TRBV7-2 and TRBJ2-7, with 10 bases that match TRBD2. V was clipped by 6 bases and J by 6 bases; unmatched bases: 11. This CDR3 region has 15 residues. Germline lookup yields CDR1 SGHTA and CDR2 FQGNSA. CDR3 in amino acids: CASSQNSGGRSEQYF. Written as DNA, the CDR3 is TGTGCCAGCAGTCAGAATAGCGGGGGGCGAAGCGAGCAGTACTTC.

V and J are TRBV4-3 and TRBJ1-1, with D uncertain. CDR3 length: 15 residues. The V and J ends lost 4 bases and 0 bases respectively, with 12 bases between them. Germline V gives CDR1 LGHNA, CDR2 YSLEER. CDR3 DNA sequence: TGCGCCAGCAGCCGGGTCGTCGGGATGAACACTGAAGCTTTCTTT. This sequence encodes CASSRVVGMNTEAFF.

The V and J genes are TRBV7-9 and TRBJ2-5; 9 bases map to TRBD2. CDR1 is SEHNR and CDR2 is FQNEAQ in the germline V gene (reference sequence). There are 16 residues in the CDR3. J was trimmed by 0 bases and V by 5 bases; bases with no gene match: 7. Here the CDR3 DNA reads TGTGCCAGCAGCCTCCGACTAGCGGCAAACCAAGAGACCCAGTACTTC. Protein product: CASSLRLAANQETQYF.

The chain has TRBV7-2 and TRBJ2-1; 11 bases align to TRBD2. V shed 2 bases and J 6 bases; nucleotides not matched to a gene: 6. The germline V gene has CDR1 SGHTA and CDR2 FQGNSA. The CDR3 loop spans 16 amino acids. In nucleotides, the CDR3 is TGTGCCAGCAGCTTACAACTAGCGGGAGTGGGCAATGAGCAGTTCTTC. Translated: CASSLQLAGVGNEQFF.

This clone was found a few times. The chain has TRBV29-1 and TRBJ2-5, with D perhaps TRBD2 (6 bases). The V end lost 6 bases, the J end lost 8 bases, and 25 bases lay between the germline ends. This CDR3 has 15 residues. Germline CDR1 SQVTM, CDR2 ANQGSEA. CDR3 coding DNA: TGCAGCGTCCAAAAGGGACTTTCTTTTATGAGAACCCAGTACTTC. Encoded protein: CSVQKGLSFMRTQYF. The variable domain in full, with the rest retrieved from reference TRBV29-1 and TRBJ2-5, is SAVISQKPSRDICQRGTSLTIQCQVDSQVTMMFWYRQQPGQSLTLIATANQGSEATYESGFVIDKFPISRPNLTFSTLTVSNMSPEDSSIYLCSVQKGLSFMRTQYFGPGTRLLVL.

In this sample, this clone turned up a few times. This chain uses TRBV25-1 with TRBJ2-5; 7 bases align to TRBD1. This CDR3 has 12 residues. CDR1 is MGHDK and CDR2 is SYGVNS in the germline V gene. With V trimmed by 7 bases and J by 7 bases, 6 bases remained unmatched. CDR3: CASNTRTGTQYF. The CDR3, as DNA: TGTGCCAGCAACACACGGACAGGGACCCAGTACTTC.

This chain links TRBV14 with TRBJ2-3; D might be TRBD2 (6 bases). This CDR3 is 16 amino acids long. The ends were cut back, 4 bases at V and 1 base at J, with 15 bases in the middle. Per germline, CDR1 SGHDN and CDR2 FVKESK. This CDR3 reads CASSLVGERGTDTQYF. The CDR3 DNA sequence: TGTGCCAGCAGCCTAGTCGGGGAGCGGGGCACAGATACGCAGTATTTT.

This sequence joins TRBV19 and TRBJ2-7, with TRBD1 identical over 7 bases. Germline values: CDR1 LNHDA, CDR2 SQIVND (reference sequence). This CDR3 has 13 residues. The trim removed 3 bases at V and 4 bases at J, leaving 3 bases unmatched. The CDR3 nucleotides read TGTGCCAGTAGTATTTCCAGGGGGTACGAGCAGTACTTC. Its translation: CASSISRGYEQYF.

This clone has only a few counts. V gene TRBV30 combines with J gene TRBJ2-7; D is unresolved. There are 12 residues in the CDR3. Trimming removed 3 bases at V and 2 bases at J, with 8 bases between. Germline V lookup: CDR1 GTSNPN, CDR2 SVGIG (reference sequence). This CDR3 is CAWRGTTYEQYF. The CDR3 coding sequence is TGTGCCTGGAGGGGTACAACCTACGAGCAGTACTTC.

CDR3: CASSLTWDTLYEQYF. CDR3 nucleotides: TGTGCCAGCAGCTTAACTTGGGACACACTCTACGAGCAGTACTTC. The chain joins TRBV7-9 to TRBJ2-7, with a tentative D call TRBD1 (6 bases). Trimming took 2 bases from V and 3 from J, leaving 14 bases between them. The CDR3 has 15 amino acids. Germline V CDR1 and CDR2: SEHNR, FQNEAQ (reference sequence).